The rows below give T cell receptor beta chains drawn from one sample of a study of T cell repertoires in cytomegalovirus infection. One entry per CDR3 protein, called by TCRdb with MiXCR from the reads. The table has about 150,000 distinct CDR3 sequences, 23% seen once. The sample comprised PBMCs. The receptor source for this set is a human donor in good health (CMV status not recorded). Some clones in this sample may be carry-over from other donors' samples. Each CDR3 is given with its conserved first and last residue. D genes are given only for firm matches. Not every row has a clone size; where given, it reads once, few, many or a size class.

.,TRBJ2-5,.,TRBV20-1,TGCAGTGGGTTTAGGCTGGGGGAGACCCAGTACTTC,CSGFRLGETQYF
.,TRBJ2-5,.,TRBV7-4,TGTGCCAGCAGCTTACCGGGACTTCAAGAGACCCAGTACTTC,CASSLPGLQETQYF
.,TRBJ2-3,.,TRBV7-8,TGTGCCAGCAGCAAACCGTACAGGGATCCCACAGATACGCAGTATTTT,CASSKPYRDPTDTQYF
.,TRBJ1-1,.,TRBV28,TGTGCCAGCAGTTTAAAACCATGGGGCAGGAGAGCGAACACTGAAGCTTTCTTT,CASSLKPWGRRANTEAFF
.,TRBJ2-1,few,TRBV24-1,TGTGCCACCAGTGATTTGGGGGGGAGCTCCTACAATGAGCAGTTCTTC,CATSDLGGSSYNEQFF
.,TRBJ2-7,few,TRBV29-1,TGCAGCGTTGTCAGGGATTACGAGCAGTACTTC,CSVVRDYEQYF
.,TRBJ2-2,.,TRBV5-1,TGCGCCAGCAGCCCGAAGAGGACCGGGGAGCTGTTTTTT,CASSPKRTGELFF
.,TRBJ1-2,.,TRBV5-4,TGTGCCAGCAGCAATCAGGGTCTGCTGGGCTACACCTTC,CASSNQGLLGYTF
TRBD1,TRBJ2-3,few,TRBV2,TGTGCCAGCAGCCTGGACAGGGCCCCAGATACGCAGTATTTT,CASSLDRAPDTQYF
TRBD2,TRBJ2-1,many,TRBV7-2,TGTGCCAGCAGCGTCGGGACTAGCGGGATCGATGAGCAGTTCTTC,CASSVGTSGIDEQFF
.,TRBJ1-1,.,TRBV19,TGTGCCAGTTATCAGGGGACAAACACTGAAGCTTTCTTT,CASYQGTNTEAFF
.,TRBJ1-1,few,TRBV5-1,TGCGCCAGCAGCAGGGCAGGGGACACTGAAGCTTTCTTT,CASSRAGDTEAFF
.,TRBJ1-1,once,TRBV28,TGTGCCAGCAGCTCCCCCCGGGAACACACTGAAGCTTTCTTT,CASSSPREHTEAFF
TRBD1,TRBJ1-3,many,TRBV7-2,TGTGCCAGCAGCCAGGGACAGGGGGGGTACACCATATATTTT,CASSQGQGGYTIYF
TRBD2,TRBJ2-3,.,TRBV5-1,TGCGCCAGCAGCCCGGGACTAGCGGGGGGGCAAAATACGCAGTATTTT,CASSPGLAGGQNTQYF
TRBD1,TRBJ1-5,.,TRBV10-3,TGTGCCATCAGTGAGTCGCAGGGGGCCTCCAATCAGCCCCAGCATTTT,CAISESQGASNQPQHF
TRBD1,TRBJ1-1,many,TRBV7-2,TGTGCCAGCAGCCAACAGGGGAGAGCTACTGAAGCTTTCTTT,CASSQQGRATEAFF
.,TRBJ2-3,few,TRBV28,TGTGCCAGCAGTCGACTACAGGAGATCACAGATACGCAGTATTTT,CASSRLQEITDTQYF
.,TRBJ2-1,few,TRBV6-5,TGTGCCAGCAGCTACACCACTCCATACAATGAGCAGTTCTTC,CASSYTTPYNEQFF
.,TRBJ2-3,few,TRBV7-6,TGTGCCAGCAGCTTAGAATTCGGGGGACTTAGCACAGATACGCAGTATTTT,CASSLEFGGLSTDTQYF
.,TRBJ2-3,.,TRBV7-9,TGTGCCAGCAGCCCTCGTAGTGAGGGGAATACGCAGTATTTT,CASSPRSEGNTQYF
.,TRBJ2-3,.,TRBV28,TGTGCCAGCAGCCCTAGGAGGCCCGGGACGGATTCAGATACGCAGTATTTT,CASSPRRPGTDSDTQYF
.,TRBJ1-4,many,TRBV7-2,TGTGCCAGCAGCCGGGACCGGGGGGAAAAACTGTTTTTT,CASSRDRGEKLFF
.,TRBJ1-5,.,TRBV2,TGTGCCAGCAGTGAAGGAGGCAGGCGACCCCATCAGCCCCAGCATTTT,CASSEGGRRPHQPQHF
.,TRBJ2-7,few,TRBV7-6,TGTGCCAGCAGCTTAGGGGGGGACCCTGCCTACGAGCAGTACTTC,CASSLGGDPAYEQYF
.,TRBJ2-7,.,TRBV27,TGTGCCAGCAGTTCCAGGGGCCAAGACCATTACGAGCAGTACTTC,CASSSRGQDHYEQYF
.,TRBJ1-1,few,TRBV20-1,TGCAGTGCTAGAGATAGCAGGGGATGGGGTATGAACACTGAAGCTTTCTTT,CSARDSRGWGMNTEAFF
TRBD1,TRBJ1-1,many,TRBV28,TGTGCCAGCAGTTACCCCGGGACAGGGAGTACTGAAGCTTTCTTT,CASSYPGTGSTEAFF
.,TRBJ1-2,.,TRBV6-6,TGTGCCAGCAATGGTAACTATGGCTACACCTTC,CASNGNYGYTF
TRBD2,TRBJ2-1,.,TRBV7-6,TGTGCCAGCAGCCGGGGGGGAAATGAGCAGTTCTTC,CASSRGGNEQFF
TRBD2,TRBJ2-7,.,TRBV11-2,TGTGCCAGCAGCTGGGGGGAGGGCACGACCGCCTACGAGCAGTACTTC,CASSWGEGTTAYEQYF
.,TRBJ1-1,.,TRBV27,TGTGCCAGCAGTTTATTGGGGGCCAATGAAGCTTTCTTT,CASSLLGANEAFF
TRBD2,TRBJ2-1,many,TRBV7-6,TGTGCCAGCAGCGATGGACTAGCGGGGGATCAGCAGTTCTTC,CASSDGLAGDQQFF
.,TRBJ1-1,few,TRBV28,TGTGCCAGCAGTTTCCCGGGCCCCGAGTCGGGGATTGCTTTCTTT,CASSFPGPESGIAFF
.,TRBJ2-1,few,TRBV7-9,TGTGCCAGCAGCTTAGGCGGTAGGCTAGGCCTTAACAATGAGCAGTTCTTC,CASSLGGRLGLNNEQFF
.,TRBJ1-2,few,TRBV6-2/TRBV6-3,TGTGCCAGCAGCCAATGGGACACCAACTATGGCTACACCTTC,CASSQWDTNYGYTF
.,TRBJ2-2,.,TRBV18,TGTGCCAGCTCACCACCGTCCAGGGCGAACACCGTGGAGCTGTTTTTT,CASSPPSRANTVELFF
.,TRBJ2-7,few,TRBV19,TGTGCCAGTAGCCAGGACACCGCTCGTGAGCAGTACTTC,CASSQDTAREQYF
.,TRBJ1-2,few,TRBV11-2,TGTGCCAGCAGCTTAGATCTTCGGAGGGGGATCTCCGAGTTCTATGGCTACACCTTC,CASSLDLRRGISEFYGYTF
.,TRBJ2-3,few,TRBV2,TGTGCCAGCAGTACCCGACCCTCGGATACGCAGTATTTT,CASSTRPSDTQYF
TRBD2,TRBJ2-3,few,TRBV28,TGTGCCACCCAACTAGCGGGAGTGGGGGGGGGCACAGATACGCAGTATTTT,CATQLAGVGGGTDTQYF
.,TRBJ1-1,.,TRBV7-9,TGTGCCAGCAGCCCCGCCGGGGGCACTGAAGCTTTCTTT,CASSPAGGTEAFF